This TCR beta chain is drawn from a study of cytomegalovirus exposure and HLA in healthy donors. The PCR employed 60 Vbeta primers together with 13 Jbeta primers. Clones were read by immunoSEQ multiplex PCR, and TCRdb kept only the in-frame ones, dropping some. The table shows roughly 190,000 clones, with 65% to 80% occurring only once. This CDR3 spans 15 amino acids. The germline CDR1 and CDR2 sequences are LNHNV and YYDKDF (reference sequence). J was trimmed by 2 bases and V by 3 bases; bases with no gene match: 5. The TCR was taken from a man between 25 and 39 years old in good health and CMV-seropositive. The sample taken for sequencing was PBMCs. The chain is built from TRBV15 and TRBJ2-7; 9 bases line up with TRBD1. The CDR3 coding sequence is TGTGCCACCAGCAGGGCCGGGACAGGGACCTACGAGCAGTACTTC. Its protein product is CATSRAGTGTYEQYF.